This TCR beta chain was identified in a study of metastatic and nonmetastatic thyroid tumors. TCRdb re-analyzed the PCR reads through MiXCR. Altogether roughly 25,000 clones are present, more than 13% being singletons, with the ten largest covering 3% to 4%. This clone is medium-sized in the sample. As yet, its antigen is unknown. Trimming pared 4 bases from V and 0 bases from J, leaving 10 bases between. Per the germline V gene, CDR1 is MGHRA and CDR2 is YSYEKL. The CDR3 runs to 14 residues. The entire patient cohort was treatment-naive prior to thyroid surgery. Study conclusions and caveats: When malignant thyroid tumors were compared with benign nodules, TCR beta diversity was reportedly significantly higher in the malignant tumors. This held in both blood and tumor samples.

The sample comprised blood. The receptor comes from a female donor with papillary thyroid cancer or a benign thyroid nodule (not recorded which). Some clones in this sample may be carry-over from other donors' samples. The chain is built from TRBV4-1 and TRBJ2-7; D is uncertain. The CDR3 region has the DNA TGCGCCAGCAGCCCCCTAAGGGACTCCTACGAGCAGTACTTC. Its translation is CASSPLRDSYEQYF.